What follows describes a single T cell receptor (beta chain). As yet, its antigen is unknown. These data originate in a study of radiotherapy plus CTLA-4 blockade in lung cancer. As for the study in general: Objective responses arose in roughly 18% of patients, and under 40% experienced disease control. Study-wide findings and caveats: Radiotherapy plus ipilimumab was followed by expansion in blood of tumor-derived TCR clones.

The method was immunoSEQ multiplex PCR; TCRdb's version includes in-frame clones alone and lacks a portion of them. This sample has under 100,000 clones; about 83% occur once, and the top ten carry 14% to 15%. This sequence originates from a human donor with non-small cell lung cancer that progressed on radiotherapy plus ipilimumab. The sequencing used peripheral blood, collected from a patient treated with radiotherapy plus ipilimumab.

The CDR3 sequence: CAISESMRADEQYF. The CDR3 nucleotides are TGTGCCATCAGTGAGTCGATGAGGGCGGACGAGCAGTACTTC. The chain joins TRBV10-3 to TRBJ2-7; D perhaps matches TRBD2 (5 bases). The CDR3 totals 14 residues. In germline, CDR1 is ENHRY, CDR2 SYGVKD. The ends were cut back, 0 bases at V and 5 bases at J, with 11 bases in the middle.